The 20 T cell receptor beta chains below come from one sample, sequenced in a study of T cells in Graves' hyperthyroidism and ophthalmopathy. RNA transcripts yielded amplified TCR beta CDR3 regions. HTBI primers were used for first-round RT-PCR of the TCR CDR3. MiXCR, run by TCRdb on the multiplex PCR reads, gives a single entry per CDR3 protein. The sample includes roughly 630,000 distinct CDR3 sequences, approximately 14% seen only once; the top ten take approximately 7.4%. Specimen: blood. These receptors were collected from a woman in her twenties or thirties with Graves' hyperthyroidism.

Many counts were recorded for this clonotype. This CDR3 reads CSVVGRSGETQYF. The CDR3 bases are TGCAGCGTTGTCGGCCGTAGCGGAGAGACCCAGTACTTC. The chain recombines TRBV29-1 with TRBJ2-5; possibly TRBD2 for D (6 bases). This CDR3 has 13 amino acids. V dropped 4 bases and J dropped 4 bases, with 13 bases sitting between them. The germline V gene encodes CDR1 SQVTM and CDR2 ANQGSEA.

This clonotype showed up many times. V is TRBV6-1 and J is TRBJ2-3; 7 bases match TRBD2. The CDR3 runs 18 residues. Trimming removed 3 bases from V and 5 bases from J; junction bases left unmatched: 17. Germline-derived CDR1 and CDR2 are MNHNS and SASEGT. The CDR3 loop reads CASSESSPGRARRDTQYF. The CDR3 nucleotides are TGTGCCAGCAGTGAGTCCAGTCCAGGGAGGGCCCGAAGAGATACGCAGTATTTT.

Many counts were recorded for this clonotype. The V call is TRBV7-6, the J call TRBJ1-1, with 7 positions matching TRBD1. The V and J ends lost 4 bases and 4 bases, in that order; junction bases with no gene match: 3. The CDR3 has 13 amino acids. Germline-derived CDR1 and CDR2 are SGHVS and FNYEAQ. CDR3 coding DNA: TGTGCCAGCAGCTCGAAGGGGGCCACTGAAGCTTTCTTT. This sequence encodes CASSSKGATEAFF.

This clonotype was picked up many times. The chain recombines TRBV28 with TRBJ1-2; 7 bases are a match to TRBD1. J was trimmed by 4 bases and V by 2 bases; bases with no gene match: 10. Germline lookup yields CDR1 MDHEN and CDR2 SYDVKM. This CDR3 has 16 residues. CDR3 in amino acids: CASSLRRGQRTYGYTF. The DNA of the CDR3 is TGTGCCAGCAGTTTACGGCGGGGACAGAGAACCTATGGCTACACCTTC.

This clonotype was observed at least ten times. The rearrangement uses TRBV28 and TRBJ1-1; D unresolved. V lost 5 bases and J 0 bases, leaving 10 bases between the germline ends. The CDR3 consists of 14 residues. Germline values: CDR1 MDHEN, CDR2 SYDVKM. The CDR3 DNA reads as TGTGCCAGCAGTGTCCTGACGGTGAACACTGAAGCTTTCTTT. The encoded protein is CASSVLTVNTEAFF.

This clonotype occurred many times. The J gene is TRBJ1-2, the V gene TRBV2; the match to TRBD1 covers 8 bases. Germline lookup yields CDR1 SNHLY and CDR2 FYNNEI. The length of the CDR3 is 16 residues. V dropped 1 base and J dropped 4; count of bases not matched to a gene: 8. CDR3 loop: CASSEVGGRGPYGYTF. CDR3 nucleotides: TGTGCCAGCAGTGAAGTGGGTGGCAGGGGGCCCTATGGCTACACCTTC. Supplemented by reference TRBV2 and TRBJ1-2, the full variable domain reads EPEVTQTPSHQVTQMGQEVILRCVPISNHLYFYWYRQILGQKVEFLVSFYNNEISEKSEIFDDQFSVERPDGSNFTLKIRSTKLEDSAMYFCASSEVGGRGPYGYTFGSGTRLTVV.

At least ten counts were recorded for this clonotype. The rearrangement links TRBV3-1 to TRBJ2-7, with a tentative D call TRBD2 (6 bases). Germline assignment: CDR1 LGHDT and CDR2 YNNKEL (reference sequence). V dropped 3 bases and J dropped 6 bases, with 9 bases sitting between them. The CDR3 is 12 residues long. CDR3 region: CASSHPGGEQYF. The CDR3, as DNA: TGTGCCAGCAGCCATCCCGGGGGCGAGCAGTACTTC.

The chain has TRBV2 and TRBJ2-3; 9 nucleotides agree with TRBD1. V was pared by 7 bases and J by 2 bases, with 13 bases of the junction left unmatched. The CDR3 loop spans 17 amino acids. Per germline, CDR1 SNHLY and CDR2 FYNNEI. DNA for the CDR3: TGTGCCAGCATCAGACAAGGGACAGGGCTATCCACAGATACGCAGTATTTT. The encoded protein is CASIRQGTGLSTDTQYF.

J is TRBJ2-7 and V is TRBV7-9, with D possibly TRBD2 on 6 matching bases. This CDR3 comprises 16 residues. V lost 4 bases and J lost 1, with 17 bases in between. Germline CDR1 SEHNR, CDR2 FQNEAQ (reference sequence). The CDR3 region has the DNA TGTGCCAGCAGCTCAAACCCCCGGACTACATCCTACGAGCAGTACTTC. Its protein product is CASSSNPRTTSYEQYF.

This clonotype has a single count. The V gene is TRBV14, the J gene TRBJ2-7; TRBD2 agrees at 10 bases. The CDR3 totals 17 residues. Trimming took 0 bases from V and 3 from J; bases not matched to a gene: 8. The germline V gene encodes CDR1 SGHDN and CDR2 FVKESK. The DNA of the CDR3 is TGTGCCAGCAGCCAAGAAGCAGCGACTAGCGGGTACTACGAGCAGTACTTC. Its protein product is CASSQEAATSGYYEQYF. The entire variable domain, with the rest obtained from reference TRBV14 and TRBJ2-7, is as follows: EAGVTQFPSHSVIEKGQTVTLRCDPISGHDNLYWYRRVMGKEIKFLLHFVKESKQDESGMPNNRFLAERTGGTYSTLKVQPAELEDSGVYFCASSQEAATSGYYEQYFGPGTRLTVT.

This clonotype was detected ten times or more. The CDR3 nucleotides are TGTGCCAGCAGTCCAGGGACAGGGGCGAATCAGCCCCAGCATTTT. Translation gives CASSPGTGANQPQHF. The chain couples TRBV12-3 or TRBV12-4 to TRBJ1-5; TRBD1 matches 10 bases. V was pared by 5 bases and J by 4 bases, with 5 bases of the junction left unmatched. The CDR3 has 15 amino acids.

In this sample, this clonotype turned up a few times. This chain connects TRBV10-2 to TRBJ1-1; D possibly corresponds to TRBD1 (6 bases). This CDR3 is 14 amino acids long. Germline V CDR1 and CDR2: WSHSY, SAAADI. Trimming stripped 1 base from V and 2 bases from J, with 8 bases between. The CDR3 sequence is CASSEWTANTEAFF. The CDR3 coding sequence is TGCGCCAGCAGTGAGTGGACAGCCAACACTGAAGCTTTCTTT.

V and J are TRBV28 and TRBJ2-1; 13 bases align to TRBD2. The trim removed 7 bases at V and 7 bases at J, leaving 13 bases unmatched. The germline V gene has CDR1 MDHEN and CDR2 SYDVKM. The CDR3 extends over 17 amino acids. In nucleotides, the CDR3 is TGTGCCAGCAACGCGGGACTAGCGGGAAGAGGGGGTAATGAGCAGTTCTTC. Protein: CASNAGLAGRGGNEQFF.

This clonotype was observed at least ten times. The V gene is TRBV6-1, the J gene TRBJ1-2, with 10 bases matching TRBD1. V gave up 0 bases and J gave up 4 bases; unmatched junction bases: 2. There are 15 residues in the CDR3. CDR1 MNHNS and CDR2 SASEGT come from the germline V gene. The CDR3 DNA is TGTGCCAGCAGTGAAGCGGGACAGGGGATCTATGGCTACACCTTC. It specifies CASSEAGQGIYGYTF.

V is TRBV10-3 and J is TRBJ2-1; D call uncertain. The V and J ends lost 2 bases and 3 bases respectively, with 11 bases between them. CDR1 is ENHRY and CDR2 is SYGVKD in the germline V gene. The CDR3 runs 15 residues. The CDR3 protein is CAISEQVGYYNEQFF. CDR3 in DNA: TGTGCCATCAGTGAGCAGGTAGGCTACTACAATGAGCAGTTCTTC.

There are many counts of this clonotype. The chain combines TRBV6-2 or TRBV6-3 with TRBJ2-3; 10 bases fit TRBD1. CDR3 length: 15 residues. Germline trimming cut 6 bases from V and 4 bases from J; bases unmatched to any gene: 7. Per germline, CDR1 MNHEY and CDR2 SVGEGT. The CDR3 region is CASSTRTGGADTQYF. CDR3 in DNA: TGTGCCAGCAGCACTAGGACAGGGGGAGCAGATACGCAGTATTTT.

This clonotype was seen repeatedly, ten times or more. In DNA form, the CDR3 reads TGTGCCAGCAGCAGAAGGGTTAGCAATCAGCCCCAGCATTTT. Translation: CASSRRVSNQPQHF. The V and J genes are TRBV28 and TRBJ1-5; D remains unclear. The germline V gene encodes CDR1 MDHEN and CDR2 SYDVKM. The CDR3 length is 14 residues. Trimming left V 6 bases short and J 0 bases short, with 9 bases between.

This clonotype has ten or more counts. The rearrangement joins TRBV2 to TRBJ2-6, with D perhaps TRBD2 (5 bases). There are 15 residues in the CDR3. Germline assignment: CDR1 SNHLY and CDR2 FYNNEI. The V and J ends lost 6 bases and 4 bases respectively, with 13 bases between them. The CDR3 sequence: CASSQHPGGANVLTF. In DNA, the CDR3 is TGTGCCAGCAGCCAACACCCGGGGGGGGCCAACGTCCTGACTTTC.

This clonotype was observed a few times. Relative to the germline gene, one junction end is altered; a read error may explain this. The chain joins TRBV5-6 to TRBJ2-7, with D tentatively TRBD2 (6 bases). Germline V gives CDR1 SGHDT, CDR2 YYEEEE. CDR3 length equals 14 residues. CDR3 protein: CASSWGGYSYERYF. In nucleotides, the CDR3 is TGTGCCAGCAGCTGGGGAGGCTACTCCTACGAGCGGTACTTC.

This clonotype was detected many times. CDR3 coding DNA: TGTGCCACCTTTTCCCCAGGGGGCCTCTCCTACAATGAGCAGTTCTTC. This codes for CATFSPGGLSYNEQFF. The rearrangement links TRBV6-1 to TRBJ2-1, with 8 bases matching TRBD1. Per germline, CDR1 MNHNS and CDR2 SASEGT. The CDR3 covers 16 residues. The V gene end was trimmed by 10 bases and the J gene end by 0 bases; junction bases not matched to a gene: 11.